The TCR beta chain under discussion was sequenced for a study of CD8 T cells in ankylosing spondylitis. MiXCR was run by TCRdb on the 5' RACE reads, yielding one entry per CDR3 protein. The repertoire holds 130,000 or so distinct CDR3 sequences, with about 6.4% as singletons. Findings and limits, study-wide: Within peripheral blood, clones linked to disease were CD8+ and relatively rare. Seemingly distinctive of ankylosing spondylitis blood was a TCR beta motif formed by eight highly homologous variants. Reported data indicate significant enrichment of disease-linked clones within matched ankylosing spondylitis synovial fluid.

This clonotype was seen many times. Its antigen is unidentified. The ends were cut back, 5 bases at V and 3 bases at J, with 5 bases in the middle. Looked up from germline, CDR1 is SGHTA and CDR2 is FQGNSA. The CDR3 runs 11 residues. Sequenced input: blood, either unsorted or a sorted T cell fraction (not recorded which). The chain carries TRBV7-2 and TRBJ2-7, with D unclear. This TCR derives from a male donor with ankylosing spondylitis or in good health (not recorded which). As DNA, the CDR3 is TGTGCCAGCAGCCCCTTCTACGAGCAGTACTTC. It encodes CASSPFYEQYF.